These 4 T cell receptor beta chains were all obtained from the same sample, sequenced in a study of T cell clusters in autoimmune cytopenias. One tube held mixed TRB-A and TRB-B primer pools for touch-down PCR. Reanalyzing the multiplex PCR reads, TCRdb keeps one entry per CDR3 protein, without DNA. Here the sample table reports fewer than 6,000 distinct CDR3 sequences. Some 38,000 genome equivalents of blood DNA were amplified for TRB. The same sample was also studied in work on T cell repertoires in aging, cancer and after chemotherapy.

Sequencing input: peripheral blood. The source of these receptors is a human donor in good health.

V usage is TRBV10-3 and J usage is TRBJ2-5; TCRdb's assignment of TRBD2 cannot be checked, as there is no DNA. The CDR3 has 15 residues. From germline, CDR1 is ENHRY and CDR2 SYGVKD. The CDR3 sequence: CAISNSLGGRETQYF.

The chain combines TRBV12-3 or TRBV12-4 with TRBJ1-2; checking the TCRdb D call of TRBD1 is not possible without DNA. The CDR3 has 13 amino acids. The CDR3 region is CASSRGQGYGYTF.

Considering frequency, this clonotype is medium-sized. The chain employs TRBV27 and TRBJ2-3; TCRdb outputs TRBD1, but without DNA this stays unchecked. The CDR3 is 17 residues long. Germline V CDR1 and CDR2: MNHEY, SMNVEV (reference sequence). CDR3 region: CASSFGAVAPGTDTQYF.

This clonotype is identified as medium-sized from frequency. This rearrangement joins TRBV30 to TRBJ1-2. CDR3 length equals 14 residues. The germline CDR1 and CDR2 sequences are GTSNPN and SVGIG (reference sequence). CDR3 in amino acids: CAWSQAEDLYGYTF.